These T cell receptor beta chains were read from a single sample in a study of human T cells and chemical hapten exposure. One entry per CDR3 protein, called by TCRdb with MiXCR from the RACE reads. The sample has fewer than 300,000 distinct CDR3 sequences, around 7.7% seen once. The source was whole blood, collected in connection with sensitization to the hapten diphenylcyclopropenone (DPC). The receptors originated from a man aged 18 to 29 with alopecia areata. Some clones in this sample may be carry-over from other donors' samples. Each CDR3 is given with its conserved first and last residue. The D gene is left open where the match is weak. Size is omitted from some rows. Given values are once, few, many or a class for expanded clones.

j_call d_call v_call clone_size cdr3_nt cdr3_aa
TRBJ2-3 TRBD2 TRBV7-6 . TGTGCCAGCAGCGCGTCCGGGACTAGCGCAGATACGCAGTATTTT CASSASGTSADTQYF
TRBJ2-3 . TRBV27 . TGTGCCAGCAGTTTAACCCATACATCTACGCAGTATTTT CASSLTHTSTQYF
TRBJ1-5 . TRBV6-5 many TGTGCCAGCAGTTCCTTGGGGAGCAATCAGCCCCAGCATTTT CASSSLGSNQPQHF
TRBJ1-2 . TRBV15 . TGTGCCACCAGCAGAGACGGGACGGGAGATGACTATGGCTACACCTTC CATSRDGTGDDYGYTF
TRBJ2-7 TRBD1 TRBV20-1 . TGCAGTGCTTCTCCCGGGACAGCTGCCTACTACTACGAGCAGTACTTC CSASPGTAAYYYEQYF
TRBJ1-1 TRBD1 TRBV4-3 few TGCGCCAGCAGCCAAGAAGGGACAGGCTACAGAACTGAAGCTTTCTTT CASSQEGTGYRTEAFF
TRBJ1-3 TRBD1 TRBV14 once TGTGCCAGCAGCCAGGACAGGGTGGTAGACACCATATATTTT CASSQDRVVDTIYF
TRBJ1-4 . TRBV20-1 many TGCAGTGCTAGAGGAGCAGTGCTCACTGAAAAACTGTTTTTT CSARGAVLTEKLFF
TRBJ2-2 TRBD2 TRBV12-5 many TGTGCTAGTGCCCTGACTAGCGGGGGGAAGGACACCGGGGAGCTGTTTTTT CASALTSGGKDTGELFF
TRBJ1-2 TRBD1 TRBV28 many TGTGCCAGCAGCCGTCCCGGGACAGGGAACTATGGCTACACCTTC CASSRPGTGNYGYTF
TRBJ2-6 TRBD1 TRBV6-6 many TGTGCCAGCAGTTACAAGAGACAGGGGGTGACTGGGGCCAACGTCCTGACTTTC CASSYKRQGVTGANVLTF
TRBJ2-7 TRBD1 TRBV3-1 few TGTGCCAGCAGCCGTCAATGGACAGGGGGTTACGAGCAGTACTTC CASSRQWTGGYEQYF
TRBJ2-3 . TRBV10-3 . TGTGCCATTCGGCCGGGAAGCACAGATACGCAGTATTTT CAIRPGSTDTQYF
TRBJ2-3 . TRBV9 . TGTGCCAGCAGCGTGCGGTTGGGAGGCCGAGGGACAGATACGCAGTATTTT CASSVRLGGRGTDTQYF
TRBJ2-5 . TRBV20-1 few TGCAGTGCTAGACCTATGGTGGATTTGTACCAAGAGACCCAGTACTTC CSARPMVDLYQETQYF
TRBJ2-1 . TRBV6-2/TRBV6-3 . TGTGCCAGCACCAACCCCTATAGGGCTGTGGGGAATGAGCAGTTCTTC CASTNPYRAVGNEQFF
TRBJ1-1 . TRBV7-3 . TGTGCCAGCAGCAAGAACAGGGAGAACACTGAAGCTTTCTTT CASSKNRENTEAFF
TRBJ2-1 . TRBV20-1 . TGCAGTGCTCCCCAGGTGGATGCAAGCTCCTACAATGAGCAGTTCTTC CSAPQVDASSYNEQFF
TRBJ1-1 TRBD1 TRBV20-1 many TGCAGTGCTCCCGGACAGGGGTTTTGGGAAGCTTTCTTT CSAPGQGFWEAFF
TRBJ1-1 . TRBV6-5 . TGTGCCAGCCATCTTCCCCGCGGATCGAACACTGAAGCTTTCTTT CASHLPRGSNTEAFF
TRBJ1-6 . TRBV5-5 few TGTGCCAGCAGCTTGGCCCATCGGGGCTCCTATAATTCACCCCTCCACTTT CASSLAHRGSYNSPLHF
TRBJ2-1 TRBD2 TRBV28 many TGTGCCAGCAGTCCCCTGACTAGCGGGGGCTCCCACAATGAGCAGTTCTTC CASSPLTSGGSHNEQFF
TRBJ1-5 TRBD1 TRBV7-9 many TGTGCCAGCAGCTTGGGGACAGGGTACAATCAGCCCCAGCATTTT CASSLGTGYNQPQHF
TRBJ1-2 . TRBV6-1 . TGTGCCAGCAGTGAAGCCCCGGACAGTTTCTATGGCTACACCTTC CASSEAPDSFYGYTF
TRBJ2-5 . TRBV4-1 many TGCGCCAGCAGCCAAGAGAGTAGTAACAGGGCAGAGACCCAGTACTTC CASSQESSNRAETQYF
TRBJ2-1 . TRBV13 . TGTGCCAGCAGCCGGGACATCAGGGAGCAGTTCTTC CASSRDIREQFF
TRBJ1-4 . TRBV4-3 few TGCGCCAGCAGCCAGGACCGACAAGGGGCAACTAATGAAAAACTGTTTTTT CASSQDRQGATNEKLFF
TRBJ2-7 . TRBV12-5 many TGTGCTAGTGGTTTGTTCGTCTACGAGCAGTACTTC CASGLFVYEQYF
TRBJ2-1 TRBD2 TRBV12-3/TRBV12-4 few TGTGCCAGCAGTAAAAAACTAGCGGGGGGGCGCAATGAGCAGTTCTTC CASSKKLAGGRNEQFF
TRBJ2-1 TRBD1 TRBV7-9 many TGTGCCAGCAGCCCTGGGGACAGGGTCCACAATGAGCAGTTCTTC CASSPGDRVHNEQFF
TRBJ1-1 . TRBV7-9 few TGTGCCAGCAGCTTAAATTTAGGAGGGAGGGGTTTTGAGTTCACTGAAGCTTTCTTT CASSLNLGGRGFEFTEAFF
TRBJ2-2 TRBD1 TRBV7-9 few TGTGCCAGCAGCCCCTGGCAGGGGGCGATTCCCGGGGAGCTGTTTTTT CASSPWQGAIPGELFF
TRBJ2-1 . TRBV20-1 few TGCAGTGCTCCCACTACAGGGCAGAGCTCCTACAATGAGCAGTTCTTC CSAPTTGQSSYNEQFF
TRBJ2-6 TRBD1 TRBV7-9 few TGTGCCAGCGCCGGGACAGGGGGCTTTGGGGCCAACGTCCTGACTTTC CASAGTGGFGANVLTF
TRBJ1-1 . TRBV5-8 many TGTGCCAGCAGCTTGGGTTATTGGACGGCGAACACTGAAGCTTTCTTT CASSLGYWTANTEAFF
TRBJ1-2 . TRBV10-3 many TGTGCCATCAGTACTGACAGGATGAAAACCCTATTCTATGGCTACACCTTC CAISTDRMKTLFYGYTF
TRBJ2-2 TRBD1 TRBV20-1 . TGCAGTGCAAGACAGGGAGCCGGGGAGCTGTTTTTT CSARQGAGELFF
TRBJ2-3 . TRBV21-1 . TGTGCCAGCAGCAAAAGCTCGGACGCACTAGCGGGGAGCGCAGATACGCAGTATTTT CASSKSSDALAGSADTQYF
TRBJ2-1 . TRBV29-1 many TGCAGCGTTGAACCCGGCGCGGTCAATGAGCAGTTCTTC CSVEPGAVNEQFF
TRBJ1-5 . TRBV3-1 . TGTGCCAGCAGCCAACAAGGGGGAAATCAGCCCCAGCATTTT CASSQQGGNQPQHF
TRBJ2-5 . TRBV3-1 few TGTGCCAGCAGCGACAAGTTTGCGGGGTTTTTCGACCAGCAAGAGACCCAGTACTTC CASSDKFAGFFDQQETQYF